The sequence of this T cell receptor (beta chain) was determined in a study of blood T cell repertoires in COVID-19. In the original processing: From reference gene primer amplification, estimates of nucleated cell counts were derived. This table comes from immunoSEQ multiplex PCR, and its TCRdb copy is limited to in-frame clones, with some not included. From that table come the V and J calls and clone size; the DNA was used to work out D and trimming. The sample has roughly 200,000 clones; around four fifths are singletons. Per the germline V gene, CDR1 is SQVTM and CDR2 is ANQGSEA. The CDR3 runs to 15 residues. V lost 2 bases and J lost 5; bases outside the gene matches: 9.

The chain couples TRBV29-1 to TRBJ2-3, with 8 positions matching TRBD1. The sample was peripheral blood. This sequence was found in a woman of 80 years or more with COVID-19, enrolled during active disease. The CDR3 DNA follows: TGCAGCGTTGAATCGCTGCCAGGGGGCAAAGATACGCAGTATTTT. Its translation is CSVESLPGGKDTQYF.